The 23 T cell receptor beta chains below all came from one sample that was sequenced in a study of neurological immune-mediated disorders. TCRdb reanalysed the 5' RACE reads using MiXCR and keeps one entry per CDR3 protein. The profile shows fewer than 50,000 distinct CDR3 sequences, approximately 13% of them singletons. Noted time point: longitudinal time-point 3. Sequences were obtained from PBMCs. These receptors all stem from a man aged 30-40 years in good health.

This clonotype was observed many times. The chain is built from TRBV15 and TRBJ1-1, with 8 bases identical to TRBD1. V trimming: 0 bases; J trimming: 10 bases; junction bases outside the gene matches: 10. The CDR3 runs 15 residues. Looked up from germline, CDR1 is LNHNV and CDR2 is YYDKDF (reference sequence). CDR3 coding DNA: TGTGCCACCAGCAGAGAACAGGGGGGATCAAAACCAGCTTTCTTT. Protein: CATSREQGGSKPAFF.

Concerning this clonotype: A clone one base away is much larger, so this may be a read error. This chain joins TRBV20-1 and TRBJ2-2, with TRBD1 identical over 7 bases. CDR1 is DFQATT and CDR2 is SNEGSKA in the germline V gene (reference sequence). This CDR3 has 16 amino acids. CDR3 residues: CSATDTGTANTRELFF. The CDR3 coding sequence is TGCAGTGCTACCGACACCGGGACAGCTAACACCCGGGAGCTGTTTTTT.

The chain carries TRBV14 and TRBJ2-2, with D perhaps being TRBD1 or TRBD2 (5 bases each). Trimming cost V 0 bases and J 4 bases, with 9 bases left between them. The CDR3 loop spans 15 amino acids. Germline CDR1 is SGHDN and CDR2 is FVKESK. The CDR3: CASSQDRDRTGELFF. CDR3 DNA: TGTGCCAGCAGCCAAGATCGGGACCGCACCGGGGAGCTGTTTTTT.

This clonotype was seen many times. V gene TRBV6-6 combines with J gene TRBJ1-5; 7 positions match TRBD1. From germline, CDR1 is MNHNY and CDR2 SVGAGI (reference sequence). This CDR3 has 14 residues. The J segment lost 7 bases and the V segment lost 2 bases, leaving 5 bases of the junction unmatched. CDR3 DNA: TGTGCCAGCAGTTACGGTGACAGGGACCAGCCCCAGCATTTT. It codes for CASSYGDRDQPQHF.

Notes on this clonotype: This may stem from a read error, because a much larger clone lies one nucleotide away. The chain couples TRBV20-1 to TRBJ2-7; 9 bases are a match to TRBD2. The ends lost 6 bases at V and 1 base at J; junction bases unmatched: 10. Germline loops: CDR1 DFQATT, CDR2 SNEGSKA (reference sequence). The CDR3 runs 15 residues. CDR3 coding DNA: TGCAGTGCCGAAATAGCGGGAGACACATCCTACGAGCAGTACTTC. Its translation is CSAEIAGDTSYEQYF.

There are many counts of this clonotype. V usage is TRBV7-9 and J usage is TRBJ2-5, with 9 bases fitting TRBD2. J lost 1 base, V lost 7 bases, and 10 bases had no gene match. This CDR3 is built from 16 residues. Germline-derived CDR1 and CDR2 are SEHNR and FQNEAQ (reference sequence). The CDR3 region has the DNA TGTGCCAGCACCTCTTATAGCGGGAGCCTCCAAGAGACCCAGTACTTC. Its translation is CASTSYSGSLQETQYF.

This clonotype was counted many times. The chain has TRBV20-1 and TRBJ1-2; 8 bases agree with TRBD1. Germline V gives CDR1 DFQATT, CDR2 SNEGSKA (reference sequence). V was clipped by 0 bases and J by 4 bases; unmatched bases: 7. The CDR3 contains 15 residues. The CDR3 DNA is TGCAGTGCTAGAGATATGGACAGGGATGTCTATGGCTACACCTTC. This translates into CSARDMDRDVYGYTF.

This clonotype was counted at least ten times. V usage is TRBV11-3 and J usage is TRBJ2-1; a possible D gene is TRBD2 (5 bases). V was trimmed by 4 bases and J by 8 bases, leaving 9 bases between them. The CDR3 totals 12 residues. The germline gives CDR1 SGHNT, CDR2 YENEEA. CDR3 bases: TGTGCCAGCAGCTCCTCTAGCTATGAGCAGTTCTTC. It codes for CASSSSSYEQFF. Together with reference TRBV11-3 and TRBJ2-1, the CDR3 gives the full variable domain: EAGVVQSPRYKIIEKKQPVAFWCNPISGHNTLYWYLQNLGQGPELLIRYENEEAVDDSQLPKDRFSAERLKGVDSTLKIQPAELGDSAVYLCASSSSSYEQFFGPGTRLTVL.

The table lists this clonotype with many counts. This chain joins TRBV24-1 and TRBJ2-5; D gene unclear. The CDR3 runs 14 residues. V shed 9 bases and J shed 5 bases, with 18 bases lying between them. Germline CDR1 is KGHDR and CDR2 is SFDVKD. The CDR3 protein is CATAKGPARETQYF. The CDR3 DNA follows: TGTGCCACCGCAAAAGGACCGGCCCGGGAGACCCAGTACTTC.

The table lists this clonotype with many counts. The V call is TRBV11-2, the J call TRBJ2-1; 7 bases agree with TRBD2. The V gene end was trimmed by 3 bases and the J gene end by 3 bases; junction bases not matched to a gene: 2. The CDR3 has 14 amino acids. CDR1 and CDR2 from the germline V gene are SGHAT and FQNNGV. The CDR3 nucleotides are TGTGCCAGCAGCTTCGGCGGGGGCTACAATGAGCAGTTCTTC. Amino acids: CASSFGGGYNEQFF. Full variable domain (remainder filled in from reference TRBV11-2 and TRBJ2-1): EAGVAQSPRYKIIEKRQSVAFWCNPISGHATLYWYQQILGQGPKLLIQFQNNGVVDDSQLPKDRFSAERLKGVDSTLKIQPAKLEDSAVYLCASSFGGGYNEQFFGPGTRLTVL.

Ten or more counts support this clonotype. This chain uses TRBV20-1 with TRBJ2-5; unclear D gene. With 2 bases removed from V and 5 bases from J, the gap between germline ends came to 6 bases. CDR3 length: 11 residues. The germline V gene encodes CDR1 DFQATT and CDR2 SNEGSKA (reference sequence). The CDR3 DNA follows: TGCAGTGCTAGACTACGGGAGACCCAGTACTTC. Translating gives CSARLRETQYF.

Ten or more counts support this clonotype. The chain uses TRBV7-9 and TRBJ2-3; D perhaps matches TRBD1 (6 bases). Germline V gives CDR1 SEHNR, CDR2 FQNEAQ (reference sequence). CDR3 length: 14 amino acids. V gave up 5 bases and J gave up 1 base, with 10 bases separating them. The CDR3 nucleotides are TGTGCCAGCAGCGACACAGGGCGCACAGATACGCAGTATTTT. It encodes CASSDTGRTDTQYF.

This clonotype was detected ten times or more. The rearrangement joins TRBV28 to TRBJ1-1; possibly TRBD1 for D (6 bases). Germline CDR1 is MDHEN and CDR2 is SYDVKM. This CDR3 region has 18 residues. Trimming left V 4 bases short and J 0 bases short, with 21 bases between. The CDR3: CASSSYIGGGRMNTEAFF. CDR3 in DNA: TGTGCCAGCAGTTCATATATAGGGGGGGGGCGGATGAACACTGAAGCTTTCTTT.

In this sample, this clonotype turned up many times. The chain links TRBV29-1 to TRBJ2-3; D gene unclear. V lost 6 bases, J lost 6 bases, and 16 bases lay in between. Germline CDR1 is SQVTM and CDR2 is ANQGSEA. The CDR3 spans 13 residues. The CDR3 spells CSVRGPMGDTQYF. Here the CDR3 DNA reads TGCAGCGTCCGTGGCCCTATGGGGGATACGCAGTATTTT.

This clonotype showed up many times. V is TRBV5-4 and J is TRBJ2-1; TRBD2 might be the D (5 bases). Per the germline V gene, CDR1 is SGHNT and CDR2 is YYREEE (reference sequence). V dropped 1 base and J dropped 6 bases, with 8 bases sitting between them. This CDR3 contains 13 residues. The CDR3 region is CASSLRGSNEQFF. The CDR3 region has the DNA TGTGCCAGCAGCTTGAGAGGGAGCAATGAGCAGTTCTTC.

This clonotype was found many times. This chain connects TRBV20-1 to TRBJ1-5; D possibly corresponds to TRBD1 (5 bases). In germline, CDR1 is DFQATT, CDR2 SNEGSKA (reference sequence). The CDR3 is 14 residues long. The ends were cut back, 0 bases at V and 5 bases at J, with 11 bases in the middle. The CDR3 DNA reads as TGCAGTGCTAGAGATGGGGCGCCTTATCAGCCCCAGCATTTT. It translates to CSARDGAPYQPQHF.

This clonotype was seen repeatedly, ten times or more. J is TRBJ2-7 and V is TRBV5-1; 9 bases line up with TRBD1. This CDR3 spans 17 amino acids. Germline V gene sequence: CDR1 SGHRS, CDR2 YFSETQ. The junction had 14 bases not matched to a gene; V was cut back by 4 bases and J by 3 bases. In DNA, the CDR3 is TGCGCCAGCAGCCTTCCGGGACAGGGAAGGTATAACTACGAGCAGTACTTC. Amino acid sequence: CASSLPGQGRYNYEQYF.

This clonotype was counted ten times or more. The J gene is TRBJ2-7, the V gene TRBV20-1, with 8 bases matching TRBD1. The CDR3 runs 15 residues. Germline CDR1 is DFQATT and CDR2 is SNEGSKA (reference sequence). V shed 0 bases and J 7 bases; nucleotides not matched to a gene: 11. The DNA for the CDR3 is TGCAGTGCTAGAGATCCCAGGGGGCGCTGGGGGGAGCAGTACTTC. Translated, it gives CSARDPRGRWGEQYF.

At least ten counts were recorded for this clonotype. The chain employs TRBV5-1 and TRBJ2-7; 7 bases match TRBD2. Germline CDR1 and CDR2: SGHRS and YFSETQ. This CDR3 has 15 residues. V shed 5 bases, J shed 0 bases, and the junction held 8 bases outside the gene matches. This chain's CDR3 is CASSPLADFSYEQYF. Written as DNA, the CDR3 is TGCGCCAGCAGTCCGCTAGCGGACTTCTCCTACGAGCAGTACTTC.

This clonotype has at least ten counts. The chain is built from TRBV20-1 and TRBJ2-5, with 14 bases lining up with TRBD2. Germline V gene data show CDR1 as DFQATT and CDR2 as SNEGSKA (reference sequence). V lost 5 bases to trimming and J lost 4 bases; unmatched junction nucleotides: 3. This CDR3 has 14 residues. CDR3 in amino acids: CSAGLAGGLETQYF. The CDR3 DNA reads TGCAGTGCTGGACTAGCGGGAGGCCTAGAGACCCAGTACTTC.

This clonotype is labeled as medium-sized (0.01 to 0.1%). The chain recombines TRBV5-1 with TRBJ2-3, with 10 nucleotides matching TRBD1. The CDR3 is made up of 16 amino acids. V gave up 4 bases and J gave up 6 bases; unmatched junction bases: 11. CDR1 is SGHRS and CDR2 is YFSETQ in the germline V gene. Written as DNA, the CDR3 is TGCGCCAGCAGCCCCCCGTTAGGGACAGGGGCCGATACGCAGTATTTT. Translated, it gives CASSPPLGTGADTQYF.

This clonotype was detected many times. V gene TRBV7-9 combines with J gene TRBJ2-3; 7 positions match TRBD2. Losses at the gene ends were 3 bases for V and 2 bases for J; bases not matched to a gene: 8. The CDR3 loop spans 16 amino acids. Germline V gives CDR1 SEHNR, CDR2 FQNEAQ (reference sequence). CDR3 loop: CASSFPRAGDTDTQYF. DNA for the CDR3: TGTGCCAGCAGCTTCCCCCGGGCGGGAGACACAGATACGCAGTATTTT. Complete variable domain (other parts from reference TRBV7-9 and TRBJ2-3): DTGVSQNPRHKITKRGQNVTFRCDPISEHNRLYWYRQTLGQGPEFLTYFQNEAQLEKSRLLSDRFSAERPKGSFSTLEIQRTEQGDSAMYLCASSFPRAGDTDTQYFGPGTRLTVL.

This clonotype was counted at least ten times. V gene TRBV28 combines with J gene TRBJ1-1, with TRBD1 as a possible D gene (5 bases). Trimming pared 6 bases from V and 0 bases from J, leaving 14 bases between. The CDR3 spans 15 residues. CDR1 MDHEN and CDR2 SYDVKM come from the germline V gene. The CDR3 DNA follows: TGTGCCAGCAGGAACTCCGGGACGGTGAACACTGAAGCTTTCTTT. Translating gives CASRNSGTVNTEAFF.